The 5 T cell receptor beta chains presented below share a single source sample, sequenced in a study of T cell repertoires in cytomegalovirus infection. TCRdb processed the reads anew with MiXCR; each CDR3 protein has one entry. The profile shows roughly 920,000 distinct CDR3 sequences, about 33% of them singletons. For these receptors, no antigen is known. The sequences come from cultured CD8+ T cells from PBMCs, collected from culture after CMV antigen stimulation. The receptors shown here come from a human donor in good health (CMV status not recorded). Some clones in this sample may be carry-over from other donors' samples.

The chain has TRBV28 and TRBJ2-7; a possible D gene is TRBD1 (6 bases). The CDR3 is 13 amino acids. Germline V CDR1 and CDR2: MDHEN, SYDVKM. Deletions cut 7 bases from V and 3 bases from J, with 13 bases between. CDR3 sequence: CASTTSDSYEQYF. The CDR3 DNA reads as TGTGCCAGCACCACCTCGGACAGCTACGAGCAGTACTTC.

Notes on this clonotype: A junction boundary mismatches the germline segment, possibly from a read error. The genes are TRBV6-2 or TRBV6-3 and TRBJ1-5; D perhaps matches TRBD1 (5 bases). CDR1 is MNHEY, CDR2 SVGEGT, per germline. CDR3 length: 15 amino acids. The CDR3 region has the DNA TGTACCAGCAGTTACTACAGGACTAGCAATCAGCCCCAGCATTTT. Its protein is CTSSYYRTSNQPQHF.

The chain uses TRBV7-4 and TRBJ2-5; D gene unclear. The germline V and J ends were trimmed by 2 bases and 7 bases, with 5 bases remaining between them. CDR1 SGHVT and CDR2 SQSDAQ come from the germline V gene. The CDR3 is 11 amino acids. CDR3 in DNA: TGTGCCAGCAGCTTAAAGGTGACCCAGTACTTC. It encodes CASSLKVTQYF.

This clonotype was counted many times. The chain joins TRBV12-3 or TRBV12-4 to TRBJ1-1, with D uncertain. With 5 bases removed from V and 1 base from J, the gap between germline ends came to 8 bases. The CDR3 totals 13 residues. CDR3 in amino acids: CASSRRWNTEAFF. The CDR3 DNA sequence: TGTGCCAGCAGTCGCCGGTGGAACACTGAAGCTTTCTTT.

This clonotype was counted between two and nine times. The chain employs TRBV4-2 and TRBJ2-2, with D unclear. The CDR3 contains 15 residues. V lost 0 bases to trimming and J lost 1 base, with 6 bases between them. CDR1 is LGHNA, CDR2 YNFKEQ, per germline. The CDR3 loop reads CASSQEPRNTGELFF. In DNA form, the CDR3 reads TGTGCCAGCAGCCAAGAGCCTAGGAACACCGGGGAGCTGTTTTTT.